The 10 T cell receptor beta chains below all came from one sample that was sequenced in a study of vaccination and CD4 T cells after COVID-19. The Oncomine TCR Beta short-read assay generated sequence data from the DNA of cultured CD4+ T cells. In TCRdb, the PCR reads were re-called with MiXCR into one record per CDR3 protein. The sample contains more than 7,500 distinct CDR3 sequences, roughly three fifths of which appear only once. Treatment given: approximately 9-day PBMC culture with coronavirus spike peptide pools or control peptides (ViraFEST assay). These receptors lack a known antigen. The sample was CD4+ T cells from blood, cultured in vitro. These receptor sequences come from a human donor who had recovered from COVID-19.

The J gene is TRBJ2-1, the V gene TRBV6-1; perhaps TRBD1 as D (6 bases). Deletions cut 9 bases from V and 8 bases from J, with 11 bases between. CDR3 size: 11 residues. Germline V CDR1 and CDR2: MNHNS, SASEGT. The CDR3 bases are TGTGCCAGTAACAGGGCTGATGAGCAGTTCTTC. Its translation is CASNRADEQFF.

In this sample, this clonotype is large. This chain uses TRBV7-2 with TRBJ1-2, with 8 bases fitting TRBD1. The germline gives CDR1 SGHTA, CDR2 FQGNSA. Trimming took 3 bases from V and 7 from J; bases not matched to a gene: 10. The CDR3 is made up of 15 amino acids. CDR3 nucleotides: TGTGCCAGCAGCTTGTACCTGACAGGGGTCGGTGGCTACACCTTC. Protein product: CASSLYLTGVGGYTF.

V usage is TRBV28 and J usage is TRBJ1-1, with TRBD1 identical over 7 bases. After removal of 2 bases from V and 2 bases from J, the junction contained 2 bases not matched to a gene. This CDR3 is 14 amino acids long. The germline gives CDR1 MDHEN, CDR2 SYDVKM. The CDR3 spells CASSLDRVNTEAFF. CDR3 bases: TGTGCCAGCAGTTTAGACAGGGTTAACACTGAAGCTTTCTTT. Based on the CDR3 plus reference TRBV28 and TRBJ1-1, the full variable domain is DVKVTQSSRYLVKRTGEKVFLECVQDMDHENMFWYRQDPGLGLRLIYFSYDVKMKEKGDIPEGYSVSREKKERFSLILESASTNQTSMYLCASSLDRVNTEAFFGQGTRLTVV.

By share, this clonotype counts as large. The V call is TRBV7-7, the J call TRBJ2-7; D is undetermined. V was pared by 5 bases and J by 4 bases, with 12 bases between. The CDR3 has 13 residues. CDR1 is SSHAT and CDR2 is FNYEAQ in the germline V gene (reference sequence). CDR3 region: CASSTQLGYEQYF. The DNA for the CDR3 is TGTGCCAGCAGCACACAGCTGGGTTACGAGCAGTACTTC.

This chain uses TRBV6-1 with TRBJ2-7, with D perhaps matching TRBD2 (6 bases). Trimming removed 3 bases at V and 2 bases at J, with 8 bases between. The CDR3 has 13 amino acids. Germline V CDR1 and CDR2: MNHNS, SASEGT. The CDR3 region has the DNA TGTGCCAGCAGTGACAGGACTACCTACGAGCAGTACTTC. Residues: CASSDRTTYEQYF.

This chain links TRBV20-1 with TRBJ2-7; TRBD2 matches 7 bases. CDR1 is DFQATT and CDR2 is SNEGSKA in the germline V gene (reference sequence). V was pared by 8 bases and J by 0 bases, with 7 bases of the junction left unmatched. The CDR3 is 13 amino acids. CDR3 bases: TGCAGTACTCCCGGGGGGAGCTCCTACGAGCAGTACTTC. This sequence encodes CSTPGGSSYEQYF.

The chain carries TRBV20-1 and TRBJ1-2; D unresolved. V was pared by 1 base and J by 3 bases, with 12 bases between. Germline lookup yields CDR1 DFQATT and CDR2 SNEGSKA (reference sequence). The CDR3 has 14 amino acids. The CDR3 bases are TGCAGTGCTAGAGTATCGCCTGGGCACTATGGCTACACCTTC. Its protein is CSARVSPGHYGYTF.

This sequence joins TRBV20-1 and TRBJ1-1, with D tentatively TRBD1 (5 bases). The CDR3 sequence is 14 residues long. Trimming removed 1 base from V and 3 bases from J, with 12 bases in between. Germline V gene lookup returns CDR1 DFQATT and CDR2 SNEGSKA (reference sequence). The CDR3: CSARGGGGYTEAFF. Written as DNA, the CDR3 is TGCAGTGCTAGAGGGGGTGGGGGGTACACTGAAGCTTTCTTT.

The chain is built from TRBV7-3 and TRBJ1-5; 7 bases line up with TRBD1. V lost 5 bases and J lost 5; bases outside the gene matches: 3. Germline V gene data show CDR1 as SGHTA and CDR2 as FQGTGA. CDR3 length: 13 amino acids. The chain's CDR3 is CASSQDRDQPQHF. The CDR3 bases are TGTGCCAGCAGCCAAGACAGGGATCAGCCCCAGCATTTT.

V gene TRBV20-1 combines with J gene TRBJ1-6; D ambiguous. The CDR3 runs to 16 residues. Trimming took 1 base from V and 7 from J, leaving 17 bases between them. CDR1 is DFQATT, CDR2 SNEGSKA, per germline (reference sequence). CDR3: CSARATGPGMNSPLHF. DNA of the CDR3: TGCAGTGCTAGAGCCACCGGACCGGGGATGAATTCACCCCTCCACTTT.